This T cell receptor (beta chain) was sequenced during a study of Ad26.COV2.S vaccination and SARS-CoV-2 variants. CDR3 length: 13 residues. Germline V CDR1 and CDR2: MNHNY, SVGAGI (reference sequence). V was pared by 8 bases and J by 0 bases, with 10 bases between. Study conclusions and caveats: Spike-specific TCR breadth was greater after Ad26.COV2.S than placebo.

Treatment here: 19 received Ad26.COV2.S at low or high dose, single or two shots; about 5 received placebo; per-sample allocation not given. Sampling happened 63 days after the first vaccine or placebo injection. An Ad26 vector expressing Wuhan-strain SARS-CoV-2 spike served as the vaccine. The data were produced by immunoSEQ multiplex PCR, yet TCRdb's version contains in-frame clones alone and is incomplete. The repertoire holds around 450,000 clones, with 80% to 90% as singletons. This clone was observed once. Its target is not known. The gene calls are TRBV6-6 and TRBJ1-1; D is ambiguous. Sequences were derived from peripheral blood, sampled in a trial of Ad26.COV2.S vaccine versus placebo. The source of this sequence is a person between 18 and 65 years old who received the Ad26.COV2.S COVID-19 vaccine or a placebo. The CDR3 DNA is TGTGCCAGCGCGCAGCCGATGAACACTGAAGCTTTCTTT. Translating it yields CASAQPMNTEAFF.